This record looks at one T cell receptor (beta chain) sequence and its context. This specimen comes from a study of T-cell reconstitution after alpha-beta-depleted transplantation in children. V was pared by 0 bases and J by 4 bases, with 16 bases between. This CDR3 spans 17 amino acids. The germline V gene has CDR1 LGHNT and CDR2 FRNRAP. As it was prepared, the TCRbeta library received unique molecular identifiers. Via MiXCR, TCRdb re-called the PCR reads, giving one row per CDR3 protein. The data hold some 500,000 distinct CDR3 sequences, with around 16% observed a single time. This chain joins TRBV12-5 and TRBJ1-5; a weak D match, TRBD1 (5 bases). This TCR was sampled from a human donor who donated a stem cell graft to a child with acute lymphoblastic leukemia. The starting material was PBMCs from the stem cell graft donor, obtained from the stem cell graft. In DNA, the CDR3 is TGTGCTAGTGGTTTGGTACTGAGGCAGGGCGGGAATCAGCCCCAGCATTTT. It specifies CASGLVLRQGGNQPQHF.